This T cell receptor (beta chain) was captured in a study of beta chain features in type 1 diabetes. Study details: Researchers looked at fewer than 120,000,000 sorted cells across all samples.

The isolated RNA, all of it, was reverse transcribed, so expressed TCRB transcripts were what got sequenced. The study sequenced naive, central memory and regulatory T cell samples to an average of around 3.4 million reads. Clones were read by immunoSEQ multiplex PCR, and TCRdb kept only the in-frame ones, dropping some. This table holds 680,000 or so clones, roughly a sixth found once. This clone was detected a few times. Its target is not known. Other DNA sequences from this sample encode an identical CDR3 as well. Notes on the study in general: The similarity of naive, central memory and Treg TCRB repertoires appeared greater among patients than among healthy donors. The study found fewer insertions and more deletions at VDJ junctions in type 1 diabetes patients.

V lost 1 base to trimming and J lost 5 bases, with 14 bases between them. The CDR3 sequence is 15 residues long. CDR1 is KGHSH, CDR2 LQKENI, per germline. The material sequenced was naive CD4+ T cells from blood. The clonotype comes from a man younger than 35 in good health. The gene calls are TRBV18 and TRBJ1-1; D might be TRBD1 (5 bases). For the CDR3, the DNA is TGTGCCAGCTCACCACGGCAGGGAACGGAAACTGAAGCTTTCTTT. Residues: CASSPRQGTETEAFF.